What follows are 12 T cell receptor beta chains derived from one specimen sequenced in a study of T cell changes during pregnancy in multiple sclerosis. Sequencing was performed with immunoSEQ multiplex PCR; in TCRdb, only in-frame clones are kept and a portion is missing. The table lists roughly 80,000 clones, more than 85% of them singletons. Sample: peripheral blood, taken after pregnancy. The receptors come from a female donor in good health, enrolled as a control in a pregnancy study.

The rearrangement links TRBV14 to TRBJ2-5; 13 positions agree with TRBD2. The V gene's germline CDR1 is SGHDN and CDR2 FVKESK. This CDR3 has 16 residues. The V segment lost 4 bases and the J segment 5 bases; nucleotides outside the gene matches: 7. The DNA for the CDR3 is TGTGCCAGCAGCCTTTGGACTAGCGGGAGAATGGAGACCCAGTACTTC. It is translated as CASSLWTSGRMETQYF.

This clone was detected once. This chain joins TRBV5-1 and TRBJ1-4, with unresolved D. V lost 0 bases and J 6 bases, leaving 18 bases between the germline ends. CDR3 length: 17 residues. Per germline, CDR1 SGHRS and CDR2 YFSETQ. Written as DNA, the CDR3 is TGCGCCAGCAGCTTGGTTGGGCAGGTTCGGTCCGATGAAAAACTGTTTTTT. As protein: CASSLVGQVRSDEKLFF.

The chain uses TRBV4-2 and TRBJ2-2, with D hard to call. CDR1 and CDR2 from the germline V gene are LGHNA and YNFKEQ. V lost 4 bases and J 3 bases, leaving 15 bases between the germline ends. This CDR3 is 16 amino acids long. Written as DNA, the CDR3 is TGTGCCAGCAGCCGATACACTATGGCGGACACCGGGGAGCTGTTTTTT. Translating gives CASSRYTMADTGELFF.

This chain links TRBV9 with TRBJ1-2; TRBD1 is a possible D gene (6 bases). Germline loops: CDR1 SGDLS, CDR2 YYNGEE. Trimming stripped 0 bases from V and 1 base from J, with 10 bases between. The CDR3 spans 15 residues. CDR3 in DNA: TGTGCCAGCAGCGTAGGACAGGCCATTAACTATGGCTACACCTTC. Amino acids: CASSVGQAINYGYTF.

The rearrangement links TRBV27 to TRBJ2-7, with TRBD2 as a possible D gene (6 bases). Germline lookup yields CDR1 MNHEY and CDR2 SMNVEV (reference sequence). The CDR3 loop spans 14 amino acids. V was clipped by 1 base and J by 2 bases, with 9 bases between them. The chain's CDR3 is CASSLWAGTYEQYF. The CDR3 nucleotides are TGTGCCAGCAGTTTATGGGCGGGAACCTACGAGCAGTACTTC.

The chain is built from TRBV10-3 and TRBJ2-7; 9 bases map to TRBD2. The CDR3 is 16 residues long. Losses at the gene ends were 6 bases for V and 1 base for J; bases not matched to a gene: 10. CDR1 is ENHRY, CDR2 SYGVKD, per germline. The CDR3 sequence is CAISGAGREGSYEQYF. The CDR3 DNA follows: TGTGCCATCAGCGGGGCCGGGCGGGAGGGGTCCTACGAGCAGTACTTC.

The chain employs TRBV6-4 and TRBJ2-1; 12 nucleotides match TRBD2. The V gene end was trimmed by 6 bases and the J gene end by 5 bases; junction bases not matched to a gene: 8. This CDR3 has 16 amino acids. Germline CDR1 reads MRHNA; CDR2 reads SNTAGT. CDR3: CASSPTSGGFNNEQFF. The DNA of the CDR3 is TGTGCCAGCAGCCCGACTAGCGGGGGATTTAACAATGAGCAGTTCTTC.

The chain has TRBV9 and TRBJ2-7; tentatively, D is TRBD1 (6 bases). This CDR3 region has 16 residues. CDR1 is SGDLS, CDR2 YYNGEE, per germline. Trimming stripped 3 bases from V and 6 bases from J, with 22 bases between. The CDR3 sequence: CASSAGTRTELVEQYF. The CDR3 DNA follows: TGTGCCAGCAGCGCCGGAACGCGGACAGAGCTAGTCGAGCAGTACTTC.

The V call is TRBV6-4, the J call TRBJ2-1; the match to TRBD2 covers 9 bases. CDR3 length: 16 amino acids. Trimming cost V 4 bases and J 9 bases; bases outside gene matches: 13. From germline, CDR1 is MRHNA and CDR2 SNTAGT. The CDR3 spells CASSASPGTSSGEQFF. The CDR3 DNA follows: TGTGCCAGCAGTGCCTCCCCCGGGACTAGCAGCGGTGAGCAGTTCTTC.

The chain recombines TRBV5-6 with TRBJ2-4; 7 bases fit TRBD1. Germline V gene sequence: CDR1 SGHDT, CDR2 YYEEEE. This CDR3 has 17 amino acids. V dropped 2 bases and J dropped 1; count of bases not matched to a gene: 9. CDR3 nucleotide sequence: TGTGCCAGCAGCTTCGGGACAGTGTTCTGGGCCAAAAACATTCAGTACTTC. Protein product: CASSFGTVFWAKNIQYF.

J is TRBJ1-5 and V is TRBV19; D gene uncertain. From germline, CDR1 is LNHDA and CDR2 SQIVND (reference sequence). The CDR3 has 14 residues. Trimming took 3 bases from V and 3 from J, leaving 9 bases between them. CDR3 in DNA: TGTGCCAGTAGTATTATCGGGGTCAATCAGCCCCAGCATTTT. Amino acids: CASSIIGVNQPQHF.

V gene TRBV9 combines with J gene TRBJ1-1; perhaps TRBD1 as D (6 bases). V lost 2 bases to trimming and J lost 5 bases, with 16 bases between them. This CDR3 is built from 15 residues. Germline lookup yields CDR1 SGDLS and CDR2 YYNGEE. This CDR3 is CASSVQGQGLTEAFF. In nucleotides, the CDR3 is TGTGCCAGCAGCGTCCAGGGACAAGGATTGACTGAAGCTTTCTTT.